This is a list of T cell receptor beta chains from one sample in a study of blood T cell repertoires in COVID-19. Method: immunoSEQ multiplex PCR; TCRdb's copy keeps in-frame clones and lacks some. Here the sample spans about 480,000 clones, roughly nine tenths being singletons. Specimen: peripheral blood. The receptors stem from a woman between 50 and 59 years old with COVID-19, enrolled during active disease. CDR3s include the opening cysteine and the closing phenylalanine or tryptophan. The D gene is left open where the match is weak. Clone size is given for some rows only: seen once, a few or many times, or a class if the clone is expanded.

J gene: TRBJ1-1
D gene: TRBD1
V gene: TRBV7-9
clone size: .
CDR3 protein: CASSLGTGANTEAFF
CDR3 DNA: TGTGCCAGCAGCTTAGGGACAGGGGCTAACACTGAAGCTTTCTTT

J gene: TRBJ2-1
D gene: .
V gene: TRBV24-1
clone size: .
CDR3 protein: CATSDPGAGDNEQFF
CDR3 DNA: TGTGCCACCAGTGATCCGGGGGCGGGGGACAATGAGCAGTTCTTC

J gene: TRBJ1-5
D gene: .
V gene: TRBV28
clone size: .
CDR3 protein: CASSPPQGRQPQHF
CDR3 DNA: TGTGCCAGCAGTCCCCCTCAGGGTAGACAGCCCCAGCATTTT

J gene: TRBJ2-1
D gene: TRBD2
V gene: TRBV6-5
clone size: .
CDR3 protein: CASRSGGASYNEQFF
CDR3 DNA: TGTGCCAGCCGAAGCGGGGGGGCCTCCTACAATGAGCAGTTCTTC

J gene: TRBJ2-7
D gene: .
V gene: TRBV6-5
clone size: .
CDR3 protein: CASKVGGQINEQYF
CDR3 DNA: TGTGCCAGCAAAGTCGGTGGACAGATCAACGAGCAGTACTTC

J gene: TRBJ1-2
D gene: .
V gene: TRBV9
clone size: .
CDR3 protein: CASSPRGDGYTF
CDR3 DNA: TGTGCCAGCAGTCCTCGGGGGGATGGCTACACCTTC

J gene: TRBJ2-1
D gene: .
V gene: TRBV28
clone size: .
CDR3 protein: CASIRGGRFDEQFF
CDR3 DNA: TGTGCCAGCATAAGAGGGGGACGGTTCGATGAGCAGTTCTTC

J gene: TRBJ1-5
D gene: .
V gene: TRBV6-5
clone size: few
CDR3 protein: CASRFSGNQPQHF
CDR3 DNA: TGTGCCAGCAGATTTAGCGGCAATCAGCCCCAGCATTTT

J gene: TRBJ2-3
D gene: TRBD2
V gene: TRBV7-2
clone size: .
CDR3 protein: CASSQAGITDTQYF
CDR3 DNA: TGTGCCAGCAGCCAAGCGGGGATCACAGATACGCAGTATTTT

J gene: TRBJ2-2
D gene: TRBD2
V gene: TRBV18
clone size: .
CDR3 protein: CASSPQTSGRHTGELFF
CDR3 DNA: TGTGCCAGCTCACCACAAACTAGCGGGCGCCACACCGGGGAGCTGTTTTTT

J gene: TRBJ2-1
D gene: TRBD2
V gene: TRBV2
clone size: .
CDR3 protein: CASSGGTSRGDEQFF
CDR3 DNA: TGTGCCAGCAGTGGGGGGACCTCCCGGGGGGATGAGCAGTTCTTC

J gene: TRBJ1-1
D gene: TRBD1
V gene: TRBV5-1
clone size: .
CDR3 protein: CASSLANRAGGTEAFF
CDR3 DNA: TGCGCCAGCAGCTTGGCCAACAGGGCAGGGGGCACTGAAGCTTTCTTT

J gene: TRBJ2-7
D gene: .
V gene: TRBV25-1
clone size: .
CDR3 protein: CASSLSGRYEQYF
CDR3 DNA: TGTGCCAGCAGCCTCTCAGGCCGCTACGAGCAGTACTTC

J gene: TRBJ1-2
D gene: .
V gene: TRBV14
clone size: .
CDR3 protein: CASSLQGADGYTF
CDR3 DNA: TGTGCCAGCAGCCTACAGGGTGCGGACGGCTACACCTTC

J gene: TRBJ1-2
D gene: .
V gene: TRBV30
clone size: once
CDR3 protein: CAWSLGQTYGYTF
CDR3 DNA: TGTGCCTGGAGTCTCGGACAGACCTATGGCTACACCTTC

J gene: TRBJ1-1
D gene: TRBD1
V gene: TRBV6-5
clone size: .
CDR3 protein: CASSYNRDRVEAFF
CDR3 DNA: TGTGCCAGCAGTTATAATAGGGACAGGGTTGAAGCTTTCTTT

J gene: TRBJ2-7
D gene: TRBD1
V gene: TRBV28
clone size: .
CDR3 protein: CASSRPGQGVLEQYF
CDR3 DNA: TGTGCCAGCAGTCGACCGGGACAGGGGGTCCTCGAGCAGTACTTC

J gene: TRBJ2-1
D gene: TRBD2
V gene: TRBV29-1
clone size: .
CDR3 protein: CSVEDQAGGKANEQFF
CDR3 DNA: TGCAGCGTTGAAGATCAGGCGGGGGGTAAAGCCAATGAGCAGTTCTTC

J gene: TRBJ1-4
D gene: TRBD1
V gene: TRBV4-1
clone size: .
CDR3 protein: CASSLRQGTYEKLFF
CDR3 DNA: TGCGCCAGCAGCCTCAGACAGGGGACCTATGAAAAACTGTTTTTT

J gene: TRBJ1-4
D gene: .
V gene: TRBV30
clone size: .
CDR3 protein: CAWSPTLGGKVEKLFF
CDR3 DNA: TGTGCCTGGAGTCCCACTTTGGGGGGGAAGGTTGAAAAACTGTTTTTT

J gene: TRBJ2-2
D gene: TRBD2
V gene: TRBV6-6
clone size: .
CDR3 protein: CASIVAGGNTGELFF
CDR3 DNA: TGTGCCAGCATTGTCGCGGGGGGAAACACCGGGGAGCTGTTTTTT

J gene: TRBJ2-3
D gene: TRBD2
V gene: TRBV9
clone size: .
CDR3 protein: CASSHSKGAGGGTDTQYF
CDR3 DNA: TGTGCCAGCAGCCACTCAAAAGGGGCTGGGGGGGGCACAGATACGCAGTATTTT

J gene: TRBJ1-2
D gene: .
V gene: TRBV3-1/TRBV3-2
clone size: .
CDR3 protein: CASSQDGQSSTGYTF
CDR3 DNA: TGTGCCAGCAGCCAAGATGGACAGAGCTCGACTGGCTACACCTTC

J gene: TRBJ1-1
D gene: .
V gene: TRBV5-8
clone size: .
CDR3 protein: CASSGGGYTEAFF
CDR3 DNA: TGTGCCAGCAGCGGGGGAGGGTACACTGAAGCTTTCTTT

J gene: TRBJ1-1
D gene: .
V gene: TRBV2
clone size: few
CDR3 protein: CASNLLGAEAFF
CDR3 DNA: TGTGCCAGCAACCTATTAGGGGCTGAAGCTTTCTTT

J gene: TRBJ2-5
D gene: TRBD1
V gene: TRBV5-6
clone size: .
CDR3 protein: CASSTTGYQETQYF
CDR3 DNA: TGTGCCAGCAGCACGACAGGGTATCAGGAGACCCAGTACTTC

J gene: TRBJ1-5
D gene: .
V gene: TRBV6-6
clone size: .
CDR3 protein: CASRQFTGSNQPQHF
CDR3 DNA: TGTGCCAGCAGGCAATTTACAGGGAGCAATCAGCCCCAGCATTTT

J gene: TRBJ2-3
D gene: .
V gene: TRBV30
clone size: .
CDR3 protein: CAWSVGGGAQYF
CDR3 DNA: TGTGCCTGGAGTGTAGGAGGCGGGGCGCAGTATTTT